This TCR beta chain was identified during a study of CD8 T cells in ankylosing spondylitis (dated by TCRdb to 2016 to 2017). As for the study more broadly: To find TCR variants linked to disease, the study profiled T cell receptor beta repertoires in ankylosing spondylitis patients and healthy donors. The full study cohort comprised 25 or so ankylosing spondylitis patients and roughly 100 healthy donors. Peripheral blood was sampled, and synovial fluid was additionally collected from ankylosing spondylitis patients.

The CDR3 runs 14 amino acids, cysteine and phenylalanine included. Kept here is only the CDR3 DNA, which spans 42 bases and is read in frame from base 1. The germline V and J ends show losses of 5 bases and 5 bases respectively, and no gene match explains 6 bases of the junction. CDR1 and CDR2 are drawn from the germline V gene: SGHTA, FQGNSA. This clonotype showed up just a few times. Its antigen has not been determined. Base quality data are lacking; no much larger clone is found one base away. The study at large found these results: The disease-linked clones were reported to be significantly enriched in matched synovial fluid samples from ankylosing spondylitis patients. Some motif variants had previously been reported in the synovial fluid and blood of reactive arthritis patients, which suggests shared mechanisms of disease initiation. A TCR beta motif made up of roughly eight highly homologous amino acid variants appeared to be characteristic of blood from ankylosing spondylitis patients. The disease-linked clones showed a CD8+ phenotype and occurred at relatively low frequencies in peripheral blood.

TCRdb records Illumina HiSeq 2500 as the sequencer. Quantitative 5'-RACE with molecular barcodes was used to prepare TCR beta libraries. As for the original processing: A new computational method, built on a probabilistic model of VDJ rearrangement, was used to identify disease-linked TCR variants. TCRdb reprocessed the public reads (quality trimming at Q25 with fastp, clone calling with MiXCR) and kept in-frame beta chains. Here each entry gathers all rows of one CDR3 protein and keeps the most common genes and DNA. TCRdb's processing, not the authors', yielded these V and J calls. In all, the sample holds under 250,000 distinct CDR3 sequences, and approximately 8% of those were seen once. 4% to 5% of the sample goes to the ten largest clones.

Sequences were obtained from blood, either unsorted or a sorted T cell fraction (not recorded which). The V and J segments used are TRBV7-2 and TRBJ2-7, and 10 bases in between align with TRBD2. This clonotype was sampled from a female donor with ankylosing spondylitis or in good health (not recorded which). Read as DNA, the sequence is TGTGCCAGCAGCCCCGGACTAGCGGCTGACGAGCAGTACTTC. Its protein product is CASSPGLAADEQYF. With the rest looked up from the reference TRBV7-2 and TRBJ2-7 genes rather than sequenced, the full variable domain is GAGVSQSPSNKVTEKGKDVELRCDPISGHTALYWYRQSLGQGLEFLIYFQGNSAPDKSGLPSDRFSAERTGGSVSTLTIQRTQQEDSAVYLCASSPGLAADEQYFGPGTRLTVT.